This TCR beta chain was sequenced for a study of Graves' ophthalmopathy and Graves' hyperthyroidism. V was cut by 2 bases and J by 5 bases, with 9 bases left in between. Germline V gives CDR1 SGHAT, CDR2 FQNNGV. The CDR3 totals 13 residues. If no ophthalmopathy appeared within 18 months of follow-up, hyperthyroidism was termed stable. Other autoimmune diseases, uncontrolled infections, pregnancy or lactation ruled patients out of participation. Study-wide points: The majority of expanded thyroid clonotypes above 0.001 frequency also occurred in blood.

Beta-chain TCR CDR3 regions were amplified from RNA transcripts. HTBI primers were employed in first-round RT-PCR, then a second-round multiplex PCR followed. MiXCR was run by TCRdb on the multiplex PCR reads, yielding one entry per CDR3 protein. The sample has more than 300,000 distinct CDR3 sequences, approximately 18% seen once. This clonotype has a single count. The antigen is not known. The V gene is TRBV11-2, the J gene TRBJ1-1; no definite D call. Sequencing used peripheral blood. This TCR derives from an adult woman with stable Graves' hyperthyroidism. CDR3 nucleotide sequence: TGTGCCAGCAGCTTATTGAGGGATACTGAAGCTTTCTTT. As protein: CASSLLRDTEAFF.